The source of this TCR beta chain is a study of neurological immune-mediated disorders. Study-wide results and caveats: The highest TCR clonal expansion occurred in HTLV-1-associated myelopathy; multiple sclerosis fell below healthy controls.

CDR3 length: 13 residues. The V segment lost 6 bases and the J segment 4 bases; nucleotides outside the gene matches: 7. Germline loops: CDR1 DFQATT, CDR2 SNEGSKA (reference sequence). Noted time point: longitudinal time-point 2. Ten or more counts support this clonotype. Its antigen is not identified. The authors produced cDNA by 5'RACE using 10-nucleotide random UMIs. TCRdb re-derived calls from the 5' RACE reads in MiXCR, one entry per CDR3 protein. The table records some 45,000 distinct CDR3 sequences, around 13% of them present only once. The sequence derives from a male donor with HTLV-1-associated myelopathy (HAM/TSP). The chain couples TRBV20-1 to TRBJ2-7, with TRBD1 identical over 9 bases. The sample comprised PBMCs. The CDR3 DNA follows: TGCAGTGCGCTATTAGGGACAGGGTACGAGCAGTACTTC. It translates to CSALLGTGYEQYF.